These 6 T cell receptor beta chains came from one sample sequenced in a study of regulatory and conventional T cells in RAG deficiency. Repertoires were generated with immunoSEQ multiplex PCR, while TCRdb's copy carries only in-frame clones and drops some. The table records approximately 500 clones, 55% to 70% of them present only once. Input material: CD8+ T cells sorted from blood. The receptors were sampled from a human donor with RAG deficiency presenting as severe combined immunodeficiency.

The sample holds one count of this clone. The chain links TRBV28 to TRBJ2-5; 7 bases map to TRBD1. V lost 5 bases, J lost 5 bases, and 8 bases stayed unmatched. The CDR3 is made up of 14 amino acids. Germline V lookup: CDR1 MDHEN, CDR2 SYDVKM. The CDR3 reads CASSPYRGRETQYF. The CDR3 nucleotides are TGTGCCAGCAGTCCCTACAGGGGCCGGGAGACCCAGTACTTC. The complete variable domain, with remaining parts taken from reference TRBV28 and TRBJ2-5, reads DVKVTQSSRYLVKRTGEKVFLECVQDMDHENMFWYRQDPGLGLRLIYFSYDVKMKEKGDIPEGYSVSREKKERFSLILESASTNQTSMYLCASSPYRGRETQYFGPGTRLLVL.

A few counts support this clone. This rearrangement joins TRBV29-1 to TRBJ1-2; TRBD1 is a possible D gene (6 bases). The V end lost 5 bases, the J end lost 8 bases, and 15 bases lay between the germline ends. The CDR3 consists of 12 residues. Per the germline V gene, CDR1 is SQVTM and CDR2 is ANQGSEA. The CDR3 loop is CSVTRARGGYTF. CDR3 nucleotides: TGCAGCGTTACCCGGGCCAGGGGAGGCTACACCTTC.

V and J are TRBV30 and TRBJ2-7; D may be TRBD2 (5 bases). CDR1 and CDR2 (germline): GTSNPN, SVGIG (reference sequence). With 4 bases removed from V and 1 base from J, the gap between germline ends came to 14 bases. The CDR3 sequence is 14 residues long. CDR3 sequence: CAWIKQRGSYEQYF. For the CDR3, the DNA is TGTGCCTGGATTAAACAACGGGGTTCCTACGAGCAGTACTTC.

This clone was detected only a few times. This sequence joins TRBV27 and TRBJ2-7; unclear D gene. The CDR3 is 13 residues long. V was pared by 0 bases and J by 0 bases, with 3 bases between. CDR1 and CDR2 from the germline V gene are MNHEY and SMNVEV (reference sequence). The DNA of the CDR3 is TGTGCCAGCAGTTTATCGATCTCCTACGAGCAGTACTTC. This gives the protein CASSLSISYEQYF.

The chain couples TRBV9 to TRBJ1-5, with D possibly matching TRBD1 (5 bases). V lost 3 bases and J lost 0, with 16 bases in between. Germline-derived CDR1 and CDR2 are SGDLS and YYNGEE. CDR3 length equals 17 residues. This CDR3 reads CASSESIGAHSNQPQHF. CDR3 bases: TGTGCCAGCAGCGAGAGCATTGGGGCTCATAGCAATCAGCCCCAGCATTTT.

This chain uses TRBV6-5 with TRBJ2-7; D is ambiguous. Trimming pared 3 bases from V and 1 base from J, leaving 7 bases between. The CDR3 has 13 residues. The germline V gene encodes CDR1 MNHEY and CDR2 SVGAGI. The DNA of the CDR3 is TGTGCCAGCAGTTATAACCCGTCCTACGAGCAGTACTTC. The encoded protein is CASSYNPSYEQYF.